The 18 T cell receptor beta chains reported below all come from one sample, sequenced in a study of blood T cell repertoires in COVID-19. The repertoire was sequenced with immunoSEQ multiplex PCR; TCRdb's copy has only in-frame clones and lacks some. The sample records 200,000 to 250,000 clones, around 87% being singletons. Sequences were obtained from PBMCs or T cells enriched from blood (not recorded which). These receptors came from a woman aged 25-40 years with acute COVID-19.

The chain links TRBV7-6 to TRBJ1-6; D not resolved. The ends were cut back, 1 base at V and 5 bases at J, with 9 bases in the middle. The CDR3 has 15 amino acids. CDR1 is SGHVS and CDR2 is FNYEAQ in the germline V gene. The CDR3 nucleotides read TGTGCCAGCAGCTTAGTGGGAGGAGATAATTCACCCCTCCACTTT. Its translation is CASSLVGGDNSPLHF.

The genes are TRBV7-6 and TRBJ2-7; 9 nucleotides match TRBD2. There are 16 residues in the CDR3. The V segment lost 1 base and the J segment 0 bases; nucleotides outside the gene matches: 4. From germline, CDR1 is SGHVS and CDR2 FNYEAQ. The CDR3 DNA is TGTGCCAGCAGCTTAGTTCGAGCGGGGGGCTCCTACGAGCAGTACTTC. Translating it yields CASSLVRAGGSYEQYF.

V and J are TRBV19 and TRBJ1-1; no firm D call. This CDR3 is 14 amino acids long. Germline V gene sequence: CDR1 LNHDA, CDR2 SQIVND (reference sequence). V gave up 3 bases and J gave up 3 bases, with 11 bases separating them. The CDR3 here is CASSIDAGYTEAFF. The DNA of the CDR3 is TGTGCCAGTAGTATCGACGCGGGGTACACTGAAGCTTTCTTT.

The chain carries TRBV5-1 and TRBJ2-7; D possibly corresponds to TRBD1 (5 bases). V was pared by 4 bases and J by 6 bases, with 14 bases between. The germline V gene has CDR1 SGHRS and CDR2 YFSETQ. CDR3 length: 13 residues. The CDR3 loop reads CASSKDIPSEQYF. The CDR3, as DNA: TGCGCCAGCAGCAAGGACATCCCGAGCGAGCAGTACTTC.

In this sample, this clone turned up once. The gene calls are TRBV27 and TRBJ2-2; 7 nucleotides agree with TRBD1. CDR1 and CDR2 from the germline V gene are MNHEY and SMNVEV (reference sequence). The ends lost 5 bases at V and 4 bases at J; junction bases unmatched: 7. This CDR3 contains 15 residues. The CDR3 nucleotides are TGTGCCAGCAGTGCTAGACAGGGTGGCACCGGGGAGCTGTTTTTT. It codes for CASSARQGGTGELFF.

This clone was recorded a few times. The rearrangement joins TRBV5-6 to TRBJ2-2; TRBD2 aligns across 7 bases. The J segment lost 4 bases and the V segment lost 4 bases, leaving 13 bases of the junction unmatched. Germline assignment: CDR1 SGHDT and CDR2 YYEEEE. The CDR3 runs 17 residues. The CDR3 loop reads CASSPRARRGGTGELFF. CDR3 sequence (DNA): TGTGCCAGCAGCCCTAGGGCTAGACGCGGGGGCACCGGGGAGCTGTTTTTT. Complete variable domain (other parts from reference TRBV5-6 and TRBJ2-2): DAGVTQSPTHLIKTRGQQVTLRCSPKSGHDTVSWYQQALGQGPQFIFQYYEEEERQRGNFPDRFSGHQFPNYSSELNVNALLLGDSALYLCASSPRARRGGTGELFFGEGSRLTVL.

This rearrangement joins TRBV7-3 to TRBJ2-5; 8 bases fit TRBD2. V dropped 4 bases and J dropped 4; count of bases not matched to a gene: 8. CDR3 length: 15 amino acids. Germline assignment: CDR1 SGHTA and CDR2 FQGTGA. The chain's CDR3 is CASSSNGGAGETQYF. DNA of the CDR3: TGTGCCAGCAGCTCAAACGGGGGGGCCGGAGAGACCCAGTACTTC. The entire variable domain, with the rest obtained from reference TRBV7-3 and TRBJ2-5, is as follows: GAGVSQTPSNKVTEKGKYVELRCDPISGHTALYWYRQSLGQGPEFLIYFQGTGAADDSGLPNDRFFAVRPEGSVSTLKIQRTERGDSAVYLCASSSNGGAGETQYFGPGTRLLVL.

The V and J genes are TRBV29-1 and TRBJ2-3; 10 bases map to TRBD2. The germline gives CDR1 SQVTM, CDR2 ANQGSEA. CDR3 length equals 13 residues. Germline trimming cut 6 bases from V and 6 bases from J; bases unmatched to any gene: 6. The chain's CDR3 is CSVSGRARDTQYF. The CDR3 coding sequence is TGCAGCGTAAGCGGGAGGGCCAGGGATACGCAGTATTTT.

This clone was observed a single time. J is TRBJ1-1 and V is TRBV27, with TRBD1 matching 8 bases. Germline values: CDR1 MNHEY, CDR2 SMNVEV (reference sequence). The CDR3 is 14 amino acids. V lost 6 bases and J lost 4; bases outside the gene matches: 7. This CDR3 is CASRSTGALTEAFF. The CDR3 DNA reads TGTGCCAGCAGGTCGACAGGGGCCCTCACTGAAGCTTTCTTT.

The V call is TRBV7-8, the J call TRBJ1-2; TRBD1 agrees at 9 bases. Germline trimming cut 2 bases from V and 6 bases from J; bases unmatched to any gene: 7. This CDR3 has 15 amino acids. CDR1 is SGHVS, CDR2 FQNEAQ, per germline. CDR3 nucleotides: TGTGCCAGCAGCTTAACTCCGGGACAGGGTAATGGCTACACCTTC. This sequence encodes CASSLTPGQGNGYTF. The full variable domain, rest sourced from reference TRBV7-8 and TRBJ1-2, is GAGVSQSPRYKVAKRGQDVALRCDPISGHVSLFWYQQALGQGPEFLTYFQNEAQLDKSGLPSDRFFAERPEGSVSTLKIQRTQQEDSAVYLCASSLTPGQGNGYTFGSGTRLTVV.

This clone was picked up a small number of times. The genes are TRBV11-3 and TRBJ1-5; D not resolved. Germline V gene sequence: CDR1 SGHNT, CDR2 YENEEA. The length of the CDR3 is 18 residues. The ends were cut back, 3 bases at V and 5 bases at J, with 23 bases in the middle. CDR3 sequence (DNA): TGTGCCAGCAGCTTTCAGGCAGGCAGAGCCCAGGTAGATCAGCCCCAGCATTTT. Amino acid sequence: CASSFQAGRAQVDQPQHF.

This sequence joins TRBV5-4 and TRBJ2-5; 7 nucleotides match TRBD1. The V and J ends lost 3 bases and 2 bases, in that order; junction bases with no gene match: 16. Germline values: CDR1 SGHNT, CDR2 YYREEE (reference sequence). CDR3 length: 18 residues. The CDR3 protein is CASSSLDGLGQQQETQYF. The CDR3 coding sequence is TGTGCCAGCAGCTCGCTCGATGGTTTGGGACAGCAGCAAGAGACCCAGTACTTC.

The chain joins TRBV2 to TRBJ1-4; D is ambiguous. The germline V gene encodes CDR1 SNHLY and CDR2 FYNNEI. V was shortened by 6 bases and J by 10 bases, with 15 bases between the two germline ends. This CDR3 is built from 13 residues. The CDR3 spells CASSPGLYGKLFF. The CDR3 DNA sequence: TGTGCCAGCAGCCCTGGACTCTATGGAAAACTGTTTTTT.

The chain is built from TRBV4-3 and TRBJ2-1; D gene uncertain. This CDR3 comprises 16 residues. Trimming removed 0 bases from V and 0 bases from J, with 9 bases in between. Per the germline V gene, CDR1 is LGHNA and CDR2 is YSLEER. The CDR3 coding sequence is TGCGCCAGCAGCCAAGATGCAAGGAGCTCCTACAATGAGCAGTTCTTC. Amino acid sequence: CASSQDARSSYNEQFF.

CDR3 nucleotides: TGTGCCAGCTCACCAAGTCTGGGGCAAGATACGCAGTATTTT. The encoded protein is CASSPSLGQDTQYF. This rearrangement joins TRBV18 to TRBJ2-3; D may be TRBD1 (5 bases). V was shortened by 2 bases and J by 5 bases, with 11 bases between the two germline ends. CDR3 length: 14 residues. Germline CDR1 and CDR2: KGHSH and LQKENI.

This chain uses TRBV27 with TRBJ1-5; 10 bases are a match to TRBD1. The CDR3 has 17 residues. V lost 5 bases, J lost 2 bases, and 9 bases stayed unmatched. Germline V gene lookup returns CDR1 MNHEY and CDR2 SMNVEV (reference sequence). The CDR3 loop is CASSASGTGAGNQPQHF. The CDR3 DNA follows: TGTGCCAGCAGTGCCTCCGGGACAGGGGCAGGCAATCAGCCCCAGCATTTT.

The chain carries TRBV5-8 and TRBJ2-5; no firm D call. The CDR3 loop spans 13 amino acids. Trimming stripped 4 bases from V and 0 bases from J, with 7 bases between. Germline V gene sequence: CDR1 SGHTS, CDR2 YDEGEE. DNA of the CDR3: TGTGCCAGCAGCCGCGTCGACCAAGAGACCCAGTACTTC. This sequence encodes CASSRVDQETQYF.

The rearrangement uses TRBV28 and TRBJ2-1; 8 bases align to TRBD2. CDR1 MDHEN and CDR2 SYDVKM come from the germline V gene. V gave up 7 bases and J gave up 4 bases; unmatched junction bases: 6. The CDR3 contains 14 residues. In DNA, the CDR3 is TGTGCCAGCACCGGGACTAGGCGGTACAATGAGCAGTTCTTC. It codes for CASTGTRRYNEQFF.